The table lists the clone carrying this TCR beta chain with a few counts. Its antigen is unidentified. Trimming removed 5 bases at V and 8 bases at J, with 18 bases between. This CDR3 spans 14 amino acids. Looked up from germline, CDR1 is MNHEY and CDR2 is SVGAGI. TCRdb called the 5' RACE reads again in MiXCR, with one record for every CDR3 protein. The table records 400,000 to 450,000 distinct CDR3 sequences, about 19% of them present only once. This sample was included in a study of T cells after yellow fever vaccination. Findings of the study overall: Abundant contaminating clonotypes from the bulk population could appear in FACS-sorted repertoires. Clonotypes shared by both compartments, CD4 and CD8, made up a small share.

Sequencing was performed on PBMCs, taken before the yellow fever booster vaccination. This clonotype originated in a man between 18 and 29 years old who received the YFV17D yellow fever vaccine. The chain has TRBV6-5 and TRBJ1-2; D might be TRBD1 (6 bases). DNA of the CDR3: TGTGCCAGCAGTCGGACAGAACGAGTAGTCGGCTACACCTTC. Residues: CASSRTERVVGYTF.